The 27 T cell receptor beta chains below come from one sample, sequenced in a study of T cells after yellow fever vaccination. TCRdb reanalysed the 5' RACE reads using MiXCR and keeps one entry per CDR3 protein. The data show about 75,000 distinct CDR3 sequences, more than 5.5% seen once. This specimen consisted of CD8+ T cells sorted from PBMCs, obtained 9 to 11 days after the first yellow fever vaccination. These receptor sequences come from a man aged 18 to 30 who received the YFV17D yellow fever vaccine.

This clonotype has a count of ten or more. Here the CDR3 reads CASSQEGEGLYGNTIYF. Written as DNA, the CDR3 is TGCGCCAGCAGCCAAGAAGGGGAGGGGTTGTATGGAAACACCATATATTTT. V usage is TRBV4-3 and J usage is TRBJ1-3; perhaps TRBD1 as D (5 bases). The germline V and J ends were trimmed by 0 bases and 3 bases, with 15 bases remaining between them. CDR3 length: 17 residues. The germline CDR1 and CDR2 sequences are LGHNA and YSLEER.

This clonotype appeared many times. This chain uses TRBV27 with TRBJ2-2; D is perhaps TRBD1 (6 bases). The V gene's germline CDR1 is MNHEY and CDR2 SMNVEV (reference sequence). Trimming pared 4 bases from V and 1 base from J, leaving 16 bases between. This CDR3 contains 17 residues. This CDR3 is CASSSLPGHGNTGELFF. The CDR3 DNA reads TGTGCCAGCAGTTCCCTCCCGGGACACGGGAACACCGGGGAGCTGTTTTTT.

The table lists this clonotype with a few counts. The rearrangement uses TRBV7-9 and TRBJ1-1; tentatively, D is TRBD1 (5 bases). The CDR3 is 14 amino acids. V was pared by 1 base and J by 10 bases, with 16 bases between. CDR1 is SEHNR and CDR2 is FQNEAQ in the germline V gene (reference sequence). CDR3 bases: TGTGCCAGCAGCTTAGTGGGTTTGCGGGGGAGAGCTTTCTTT. Amino acids: CASSLVGLRGRAFF.

This clonotype came up many times. V usage is TRBV6-1 and J usage is TRBJ1-1; no firm D call. CDR3 length: 13 residues. The V and J ends lost 8 bases and 5 bases respectively, with 15 bases between them. Germline V gives CDR1 MNHNS, CDR2 SASEGT. This CDR3 reads CASWPTERTEAFF. The DNA of the CDR3 is TGTGCCAGCTGGCCCACAGAGAGGACTGAAGCTTTCTTT.

This clonotype was observed a handful of times. The chain links TRBV7-9 to TRBJ1-4; D remains ambiguous. CDR1 and CDR2 (germline): SEHNR, FQNEAQ (reference sequence). V was trimmed by 2 bases and J by 6 bases, leaving 7 bases between them. The CDR3 spans 13 residues. In DNA, the CDR3 is TGTGCCAGCAGCTTACCAGCAGATGAAAAACTGTTTTTT. Translated, it gives CASSLPADEKLFF.

In this sample, this clonotype turned up a few times. This chain joins TRBV6-2 or TRBV6-3 and TRBJ2-1; D possibly corresponds to TRBD2 (6 bases). V was pared by 2 bases and J by 4 bases, with 12 bases between. Per the germline V gene, CDR1 is MNHEY and CDR2 is SVGEGT. The CDR3 has 15 amino acids. CDR3 sequence: CASSYGGVGYNEQFF. The CDR3 coding sequence is TGTGCCAGCAGTTACGGCGGGGTTGGTTACAATGAGCAGTTCTTC.

V usage is TRBV11-3 and J usage is TRBJ2-3, with D unresolved. The V and J ends lost 5 bases and 2 bases respectively, with 8 bases between them. The CDR3 loop spans 13 amino acids. In germline, CDR1 is SGHNT, CDR2 YENEEA. This chain's CDR3 is CASSARYTDTQYF. The CDR3 region has the DNA TGTGCCAGCAGCGCCCGCTACACAGATACGCAGTATTTT.

There are a few counts of this clonotype. The genes are TRBV7-9 and TRBJ2-7; a possible D gene is TRBD1 (6 bases). There are 16 residues in the CDR3. The germline V and J ends were trimmed by 1 base and 0 bases, with 13 bases remaining between them. Per the germline V gene, CDR1 is SEHNR and CDR2 is FQNEAQ (reference sequence). The chain's CDR3 is CASSLVIQGSSYEQYF. In nucleotides, the CDR3 is TGTGCCAGCAGCTTAGTTATTCAGGGGAGCTCCTACGAGCAGTACTTC.

The table lists this clonotype with many counts. The V call is TRBV27, the J call TRBJ2-7; 9 nucleotides line up with TRBD1. V shed 6 bases and J 3 bases; nucleotides not matched to a gene: 3. Germline-derived CDR1 and CDR2 are MNHEY and SMNVEV (reference sequence). The CDR3 loop spans 13 amino acids. CDR3 in DNA: TGTGCCAGCAGGGGGGGACAGGGCTACGAGCAGTACTTC. This codes for CASRGGQGYEQYF.

This clonotype was detected ten times or more. The chain uses TRBV3-1 and TRBJ2-3; D assignment may be TRBD1 or TRBD2 (5 bases each). This CDR3 has 14 amino acids. V was cut by 7 bases and J by 0 bases, with 11 bases left in between. Germline CDR1 and CDR2: LGHDT and YNNKEL (reference sequence). The CDR3 spells CASNSRGSTDTQYF. The CDR3 bases are TGTGCCAGCAACTCACGGGGCAGCACAGATACGCAGTATTTT.

This clonotype showed up just once. One end of the junction does not line up with germline, which may come from a read error. The chain is built from TRBV7-9 and TRBJ2-5, with 16 bases identical to TRBD2. Germline V lookup: CDR1 SEHNR, CDR2 FQNEAQ (reference sequence). The CDR3 has 16 amino acids. The CDR3 region is CACSFGTSGGAETQYF. The CDR3 DNA reads as TGTGCCTGCAGCTTCGGGACTAGCGGGGGGGCGGAGACCCAGTACTTC.

This clonotype was observed at least ten times. V usage is TRBV7-9 and J usage is TRBJ1-1; D call uncertain. The CDR3 has 14 amino acids. V lost 8 bases to trimming and J lost 2 bases, with 15 bases between them. Germline loops: CDR1 SEHNR, CDR2 FQNEAQ (reference sequence). The CDR3 region is CASRGSPLNTEAFF. The DNA for the CDR3 is TGTGCCAGCCGGGGAAGTCCCCTCAACACTGAAGCTTTCTTT.

This clonotype was seen a handful of times. The chain is built from TRBV9 and TRBJ1-5, with TRBD1 as a possible D gene (5 bases). V lost 0 bases to trimming and J lost 5 bases, with 6 bases between them. The V gene's germline CDR1 is SGDLS and CDR2 YYNGEE. This CDR3 is built from 13 residues. The CDR3 loop reads CASSVAGYQPQHF. As DNA, the CDR3 is TGTGCCAGCAGCGTAGCAGGGTATCAGCCCCAGCATTTT.

This clonotype appeared a few times. The V and J genes are TRBV11-2 and TRBJ2-7; possible D gene TRBD2, 5 bases. Germline V CDR1 and CDR2: SGHAT, FQNNGV. This CDR3 spans 12 amino acids. Trimming removed 7 bases from V and 3 bases from J, with 10 bases in between. The CDR3 DNA is TGTGCCAGCACCTCGGGAAACTACGAGCAGTACTTC. Its protein product is CASTSGNYEQYF.

This clonotype was seen at least ten times. The chain recombines TRBV5-1 with TRBJ2-5; either TRBD1 or TRBD2 may fit D (5 bases each). Deletions cut 4 bases from V and 3 bases from J, with 25 bases between. Germline lookup yields CDR1 SGHRS and CDR2 YFSETQ. The CDR3 totals 18 residues. The CDR3 nucleotides are TGCGCCAGCAGCCCCGGAGTGAACAGGAGGTGGATGGAAGAGACCCAGTACTTC. This sequence encodes CASSPGVNRRWMEETQYF.

This clonotype was detected many times. This chain joins TRBV27 and TRBJ2-6; TRBD1 might be the D (5 bases). The CDR3 is 15 residues long. V gave up 0 bases and J gave up 3 bases, with 6 bases separating them. In germline, CDR1 is MNHEY, CDR2 SMNVEV (reference sequence). The CDR3 sequence: CASSLSRVGANVLTF. CDR3 bases: TGTGCCAGCAGTTTATCCAGGGTTGGGGCCAACGTCCTGACTTTC.

This clonotype was detected a few times. The V call is TRBV20-1, the J call TRBJ1-3; D gene uncertain. V gave up 6 bases and J gave up 6 bases, with 9 bases separating them. The CDR3 length is 11 residues. From germline, CDR1 is DFQATT and CDR2 SNEGSKA (reference sequence). The CDR3 region is CSAEFLNTIYF. The CDR3 DNA sequence: TGCAGTGCGGAATTTTTAAACACCATATATTTT.

In its sample, this clonotype was seen many times. In nucleotides, the CDR3 is TGTGCCAGCAGCCATGATAATGAGCAGTTCTTC. It is translated as CASSHDNEQFF. The V gene is TRBV4-2, the J gene TRBJ2-1; D gene unclear. The V end was cut by 3 bases, the J end by 7 bases, with 4 bases between. Germline V gene lookup returns CDR1 LGHNA and CDR2 YNFKEQ. The CDR3 has 11 amino acids.

CDR3 DNA sequence: TGTGCCAGCAGCCAAGACCTCCCGCCCAGCCGATACACAGATACGCAGTATTTT. Protein product: CASSQDLPPSRYTDTQYF. The chain has TRBV3-1 and TRBJ2-3; D unresolved. This CDR3 is 18 amino acids long. Per germline, CDR1 LGHDT and CDR2 YNNKEL (reference sequence). V dropped 0 bases and J dropped 2 bases, with 18 bases sitting between them.

The chain couples TRBV4-3 to TRBJ2-5; D may be TRBD2 (6 bases). The CDR3 covers 14 residues. Between the trimmed V and J ends, which lost 2 bases and 5 bases, there was a span of 12 bases. The germline V gene encodes CDR1 LGHNA and CDR2 YSLEER. CDR3 nucleotides: TGCGCCAGCAGCCAATACGGCGGGGATGAGACCCAGTACTTC. Translated, it gives CASSQYGGDETQYF.

V gene TRBV6-2 or TRBV6-3 combines with J gene TRBJ2-7; maybe TRBD1 (5 bases). Germline V gives CDR1 MNHEY, CDR2 SVGEGT. Trimming pared 3 bases from V and 2 bases from J, leaving 8 bases between. The CDR3 has 13 residues. The CDR3 sequence: CASSYGAAYEQYV. In nucleotides, the CDR3 is TGTGCCAGCAGTTATGGGGCAGCCTACGAGCAGTACGTC.

This clonotype was seen more than once but under ten times. The chain links TRBV14 to TRBJ1-2, with D perhaps TRBD1 (6 bases). Germline lookup yields CDR1 SGHDN and CDR2 FVKESK. V was pared by 4 bases and J by 6 bases, with 21 bases between. The CDR3 extends over 16 amino acids. The CDR3 is CASSPLLARGGNGYTF. The CDR3 nucleotides read TGTGCCAGCAGCCCTCTTTTAGCCAGGGGAGGCAATGGCTACACCTTC. Filled out from reference TRBV14 and TRBJ1-2, the complete variable domain reads EAGVTQFPSHSVIEKGQTVTLRCDPISGHDNLYWYRRVMGKEIKFLLHFVKESKQDESGMPNNRFLAERTGGTYSTLKVQPAELEDSGVYFCASSPLLARGGNGYTFGSGTRLTVV.

The table lists this clonotype with many counts. The chain carries TRBV6-5 and TRBJ2-1, with TRBD1 identical over 10 bases. Trimming took 4 bases from V and 2 from J; bases not matched to a gene: 2. The CDR3 extends over 15 amino acids. The germline CDR1 and CDR2 sequences are MNHEY and SVGAGI. Here the CDR3 reads CASSSGQGAYNEQFF. As DNA, the CDR3 is TGTGCCAGCAGTTCCGGACAGGGGGCCTACAATGAGCAGTTCTTC.

This sequence joins TRBV18 and TRBJ2-3, with TRBD1 as a possible D gene (5 bases). Trimming cost V 7 bases and J 8 bases, with 13 bases left between them. Per germline, CDR1 KGHSH and CDR2 LQKENI. This CDR3 is built from 12 residues. In DNA, the CDR3 is TGTGCCAGCTTAACAGCCCAGGGTACGCAGTATTTT. Protein product: CASLTAQGTQYF.

The table lists this clonotype with many counts. CDR3 sequence (DNA): TGTGCCAGCAGTTTAGGGGGGGTGCAGTACGTC. Protein product: CASSLGGVQYV. The rearrangement joins TRBV12-3 or TRBV12-4 to TRBJ2-7; D perhaps matches TRBD2 (6 bases). The V and J ends lost 1 base and 9 bases respectively, with 7 bases between them. The CDR3 covers 11 residues.

This clonotype showed up many times. This chain connects TRBV24-1 to TRBJ2-2; maybe TRBD1 (5 bases). V gave up 3 bases and J gave up 5 bases, with 15 bases separating them. Germline V lookup: CDR1 KGHDR, CDR2 SFDVKD. CDR3 length: 16 amino acids. The CDR3 loop reads CATSDRAGMSTGELFF. CDR3 sequence (DNA): TGTGCCACCAGTGATCGGGCAGGGATGAGTACCGGGGAGCTGTTTTTT.

This clonotype was seen a handful of times. This sequence joins TRBV19 and TRBJ1-2, with D possibly TRBD1 on 6 matching bases. The CDR3 loop spans 11 amino acids. CDR1 is LNHDA and CDR2 is SQIVND in the germline V gene (reference sequence). CDR3: CASGRGYGYTF. DNA for the CDR3: TGTGCTTCGGGCAGGGGATATGGCTACACCTTC.